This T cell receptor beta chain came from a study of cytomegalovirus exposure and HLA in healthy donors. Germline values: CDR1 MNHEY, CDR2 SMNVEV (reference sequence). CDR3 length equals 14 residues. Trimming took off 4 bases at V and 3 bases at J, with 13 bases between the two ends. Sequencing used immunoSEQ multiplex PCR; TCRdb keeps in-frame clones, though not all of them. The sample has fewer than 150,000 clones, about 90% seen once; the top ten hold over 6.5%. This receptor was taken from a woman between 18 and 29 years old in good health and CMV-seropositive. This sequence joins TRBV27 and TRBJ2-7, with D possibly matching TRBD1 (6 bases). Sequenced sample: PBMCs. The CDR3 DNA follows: TGTGCCAGCAGTTATACAGGGAGCCTCTACGAGCAGTACTTC. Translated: CASSYTGSLYEQYF.